This T cell receptor (beta chain) was recorded in a study of identical twins. Study-level points and caveats: Twin pairs had excess sharing that was weaker in beta out-of-frame sequences.

V lost 0 bases and J lost 2, with 8 bases in between. Germline lookup yields CDR1 DFQATT and CDR2 SNEGSKA (reference sequence). The CDR3 has 13 amino acids. This clonotype was seen at least ten times. Its cognate antigen is unknown. Using its own MiXCR run on the 5' RACE reads, TCRdb lists one record per CDR3 protein. The sample yields hundreds of thousands of distinct CDR3 sequences, 5.5% to 6.5% seen once. This sequence was found in a young man in good health. The rearrangement joins TRBV20-1 to TRBJ2-7, with unresolved D. Material for sequencing was naive T cells sorted from blood. The CDR3 sequence: CSARDPQTYEQYV. CDR3 sequence (DNA): TGCAGTGCTAGAGATCCTCAGACCTACGAGCAGTACGTC.